This T cell receptor beta chain stems from a study of blood T cell repertoires in COVID-19 (dated by TCRdb to 2019 to 2021). General notes on the study: Collaborator samples came from the United States, Italy and Spain and covered acute and convalescent phases of COVID-19. The prospective study material was composed of cDNA or gDNA derived from T cells, B-cell-depleted T cells, or PBMCs. Subjects who had been exposed to COVID-19, were actively infected with it, or had recovered from it provided the deeply sampled blood TCRbeta repertoires that made up the dataset. The repertoires were made available in a free public database intended to serve as a resource for research on the immune response to SARS-CoV-2. The samples were drawn from two sources: the first 160 participants of the ongoing ImmuneRACE study, and 1,000 to 1,500 subjects contributed by 6 global collaborators. A de-identified subject ID, COVID-19 status, age in years and sex were almost always included in the sample metadata. HLA class I and class II types, where available, came from metadata supplied by the sample provider rather than from assay-based typing. The paper as a whole reports these results and caveats: The amount of clinical and demographic metadata varied by source and participant and was provided uncurated.

TCRbeta CDR3 regions were amplified from genomic DNA using the immunoSEQ Assay, a bias-controlled multiplex PCR. Under the source paper's analysis protocol: The number of nucleated cells in each sample was estimated from the amplification of reference gene primers within the assay. To quantify the absolute abundance of each unique TCRbeta CDR3 rearrangement, sequence reads were collapsed and filtered. Productive Simpson clonality was computed per sample as the square root of Simpson's diversity index over productive rearrangements. As stored in TCRdb, this immuneACCESS dataset retains in-frame rearrangements with V and J assigned. A fraction of the clones does not appear; measured against another copy, unresolved V genes explain less than half of the discrepancy, and the remainder lacks a known reason. V and J calls and clone size are given by that table; D and trimming were obtained from the DNA. In all, the sample holds roughly 180,000 clones, and about 84% of those were seen once. Jointly, the top ten make up around 5.2% of the sample.

Each collaborating institution followed its own protocols to collect whole blood in K2EDTA tubes. For TCRbeta analysis, collaborators shipped samples in one of three forms: frozen whole blood, isolated PBMCs, or DNA extracted from either of those sample types. About this clone: The antigen it recognizes is unknown. Base qualities were left out, and no much larger clone turns up one base away.

Reading the germline V gene gives CDR1 SGDLS and CDR2 YYNGEE. The CDR3 measures 15 amino acids from cysteine to phenylalanine. The only DNA kept is the CDR3, 45 bases in frame from the first base. Relative to germline, V is 2 bases shorter and J is 1 base shorter, with 9 bases between their ends. The V gene is TRBV9 and the J gene is TRBJ2-2; a confident D gene designation cannot be given. The receptor was derived from a woman younger than 45 with acute or convalescent COVID-19. Sequenced sample: peripheral blood. CDR3 loop: CASSVSTVNTGELFF. The bases read TGTGCCAGCAGCGTGTCAACGGTGAACACCGGGGAGCTGTTTTTT.